What follows are 10 T cell receptor beta chains derived from one specimen sequenced in a study of blood T cell repertoires in COVID-19. Clones were read by immunoSEQ multiplex PCR, and TCRdb kept only the in-frame ones, dropping some. Here the sample spans under 300,000 clones, 80% to 90% being singletons. The sample consisted of PBMCs or T cells enriched from blood (not recorded which). These receptors were taken from a woman in her 40s who had been exposed to COVID-19.

As regards this clone: The germline gene is not matched at one end of the junction; a read error may be the cause. The chain joins TRBV5-1 to TRBJ2-2; a weak D match, TRBD1 (6 bases). Germline CDR1 is SGHRS and CDR2 is YFSETQ. The CDR3 covers 14 residues. CDR3 region: CASSLDSLTGELFF. Here the CDR3 DNA reads TGCGCCAGCAGTTTGGACAGTCTCACCGGGGAGCTGTTTTTT.

V usage is TRBV7-2 and J usage is TRBJ1-3; a possible D gene is TRBD1 (6 bases). Germline loops: CDR1 SGHTA, CDR2 FQGNSA. Trimming left V 5 bases short and J 0 bases short, with 11 bases between. The CDR3 consists of 15 residues. The chain's CDR3 is CASSEGGISGNTIYF. The CDR3 region has the DNA TGTGCCAGCAGCGAGGGGGGGATCTCTGGAAACACCATATATTTT. Looking up the rest from reference TRBV7-2 and TRBJ1-3 gives the full variable domain: GAGVSQSPSNKVTEKGKDVELRCDPISGHTALYWYRQSLGQGLEFLIYFQGNSAPDKSGLPSDRFSAERTGGSVSTLTIQRTQQEDSAVYLCASSEGGISGNTIYFGEGSWLTVV.

This clone was observed once. The CDR3 reads CASSPRQGSNSPLHF. The DNA of the CDR3 is TGTGCCAGCAGTCCGCGACAGGGAAGTAATTCACCCCTCCACTTT. V is TRBV2 and J is TRBJ1-6; 7 bases agree with TRBD1. The germline V gene has CDR1 SNHLY and CDR2 FYNNEI. With V trimmed by 5 bases and J by 6 bases, 7 bases remained unmatched. The CDR3 consists of 15 residues. The variable domain in full, with the rest retrieved from reference TRBV2 and TRBJ1-6, is EPEVTQTPSHQVTQMGQEVILRCVPISNHLYFYWYRQILGQKVEFLVSFYNNEISEKSEIFDDQFSVERPDGSNFTLKIRSTKLEDSAMYFCASSPRQGSNSPLHFGNGTRLTVT.

The rearrangement uses TRBV7-3 and TRBJ1-5; D not resolved. This CDR3 has 17 residues. CDR1 SGHTA and CDR2 FQGTGA come from the germline V gene. V gave up 4 bases and J gave up 0 bases, with 16 bases separating them. CDR3 sequence reads: CASSSPRRRDSNQPQHF. CDR3 nucleotide sequence: TGTGCCAGCAGCTCACCCCGGAGGAGGGATAGCAATCAGCCCCAGCATTTT.

Note on this clone: The junction departs from germline at one end; a sequencing error may be responsible. J is TRBJ1-2 and V is TRBV5-1; TRBD1 aligns across 7 bases. From germline, CDR1 is SGHRS and CDR2 YFSETQ. CDR3 length equals 14 residues. The chain's CDR3 is CASSLDRQGYGYTF. The CDR3 DNA follows: TGTGCCAGCAGCTTGGATCGACAGGGCTATGGCTACACCTTC.

The rearrangement links TRBV7-9 to TRBJ2-1; 9 bases are shared with TRBD2. The CDR3 length is 17 residues. The germline CDR1 and CDR2 sequences are SEHNR and FQNEAQ (reference sequence). J gave up 1 base and V 2 bases, and 6 bases lay outside the gene matches. The CDR3 nucleotides are TGTGCCAGCAGCTTACGATCTAGCGGGGATTCCTACAATGAGCAGTTCTTC. Protein product: CASSLRSSGDSYNEQFF.

The chain carries TRBV10-3 and TRBJ1-2, with 7 bases aligning to TRBD1. The CDR3 runs to 15 residues. The V gene's germline CDR1 is ENHRY and CDR2 SYGVKD. The V segment lost 4 bases and the J segment 4 bases; nucleotides outside the gene matches: 9. CDR3 coding DNA: TGTGCCATCAGTGTCGTAGGGACAGCCATCTATGGCTACACCTTC. Translation gives CAISVVGTAIYGYTF.

The rearrangement links TRBV11-2 to TRBJ2-4; 14 bases agree with TRBD2. Trimming at V came to 5 bases and at J to 1 base, leaving 10 bases not matched to a gene. The CDR3 extends over 19 amino acids. From germline, CDR1 is SGHAT and CDR2 FQNNGV. CDR3 residues: CASSPTTSGRAWAKNIQYF. In nucleotides, the CDR3 is TGTGCCAGCAGCCCGACGACTAGCGGGAGGGCCTGGGCCAAAAACATTCAGTACTTC.

The chain combines TRBV5-6 with TRBJ2-7; D ambiguous. From germline, CDR1 is SGHDT and CDR2 YYEEEE. The CDR3 has 13 residues. V was trimmed by 0 bases and J by 2 bases, leaving 6 bases between them. The CDR3 is CASSLGPTYEQYF. Written as DNA, the CDR3 is TGTGCCAGCAGCTTGGGGCCCACCTACGAGCAGTACTTC.

CDR3 DNA: TGTGCCAGCAGCCCTCGTCGGGACAGAAAAGAGACCCAGTACTTC. It yields the protein CASSPRRDRKETQYF. The chain joins TRBV7-3 to TRBJ2-5, with TRBD1 identical over 7 bases. CDR1 is SGHTA and CDR2 is FQGTGA in the germline V gene. The CDR3 runs to 15 residues. The J segment lost 3 bases and the V segment lost 5 bases, leaving 9 bases of the junction unmatched.